Each of the 7 T cell receptor beta chains below was sequenced from the same sample in a study of identical twins. TCRdb independently ran MiXCR on the 5' RACE reads; one entry per CDR3 protein. The sample has hundreds of thousands of distinct CDR3 sequences, 8% to 9% seen once; the top ten hold approximately 0.94%. Separately, the same data were catalogued under a study of yellow fever vaccine responses in identical twins.

Sequencing was carried out using PBMCs. The receptors stem from a woman aged 18-35 years in good health.

Only a few counts were recorded for this clonotype. This rearrangement joins TRBV20-1 to TRBJ1-6, with TRBD1 matching 7 bases. The CDR3 runs to 16 residues. The germline V gene has CDR1 DFQATT and CDR2 SNEGSKA (reference sequence). J lost 5 bases, V lost 0 bases, and 7 bases had no gene match. For the CDR3, the DNA is TGCAGTGCTAGAGATTTCTCCGGGACAGATAATTCACCCCTCCACTTT. It specifies CSARDFSGTDNSPLHF.

V usage is TRBV12-3 or TRBV12-4 and J usage is TRBJ2-5; tentative D call: TRBD2 (6 bases). The V end was cut by 3 bases, the J end by 3 bases, with 14 bases between. The CDR3 totals 15 residues. The CDR3 protein is CASSFVGGGEETQYF. The CDR3 bases are TGTGCCAGCAGTTTTGTGGGAGGAGGGGAAGAGACCCAGTACTTC.

The gene calls are TRBV29-1 and TRBJ2-5; D may be TRBD1 (6 bases). V was clipped by 7 bases and J by 3 bases, with 9 bases between them. Germline values: CDR1 SQVTM, CDR2 ANQGSEA. The CDR3 has 11 amino acids. The CDR3 spells CSAGAKETQYF. CDR3 DNA: TGCAGCGCAGGGGCTAAAGAGACCCAGTACTTC. Drawing the rest from reference TRBV29-1 and TRBJ2-5, the complete variable domain is SAVISQKPSRDICQRGTSLTIQCQVDSQVTMMFWYRQQPGQSLTLIATANQGSEATYESGFVIDKFPISRPNLTFSTLTVSNMSPEDSSIYLCSAGAKETQYFGPGTRLLVL.

The table lists this clonotype with a few counts. The CDR3: CASSQEPGAFTPGELFF. As DNA, the CDR3 is TGCGCCAGCAGCCAAGAACCCGGGGCTTTCACGCCCGGGGAGCTGTTTTTT. This sequence joins TRBV4-1 and TRBJ2-2; D is perhaps TRBD1 or TRBD2 (5 bases each). The V end lost 0 bases, the J end lost 6 bases, and 17 bases lay between the germline ends. The CDR3 has 17 residues. Germline V gives CDR1 MGHRA, CDR2 YSYEKL.

The chain uses TRBV27 and TRBJ2-7; D is possibly TRBD2 (6 bases). The CDR3 runs to 13 residues. In germline, CDR1 is MNHEY, CDR2 SMNVEV (reference sequence). Trimming removed 3 bases at V and 7 bases at J, with 13 bases between. In DNA, the CDR3 is TGTGCCAGCAGTTTGCACTCCGGGGGTGAGCAGTACTTC. It specifies CASSLHSGGEQYF.

This clonotype was observed a few times. V usage is TRBV2 and J usage is TRBJ1-2, with 10 bases fitting TRBD1. V lost 6 bases, J lost 8 bases, and 6 bases stayed unmatched. Germline V gene data show CDR1 as SNHLY and CDR2 as FYNNEI. This CDR3 has 13 amino acids. CDR3 protein: CASRGQGLGGYTF. The CDR3 region has the DNA TGTGCCAGCAGGGGACAGGGGTTGGGCGGCTACACCTTC.

This clonotype turned up a few times. The chain links TRBV21-1 to TRBJ2-6. TRBV21-1 is a recognized pseudogene. This CDR3 is 15 amino acids long. CDR3 sequence reads: CASSIRISGANVLTF. CDR3 bases: TGTGCCAGCAGCATCAGGATCTCTGGGGCCAACGTCCTGACTTTC.